A single sample is the source of the 26 T cell receptor beta chains below, sequenced in a study of PD-1 blockade in classical Hodgkin lymphoma. The table came from immunoSEQ multiplex PCR; TCRdb's copy has only in-frame clones and leaves some out. This repertoire shows roughly 100,000 clones, about nine tenths found once; its top ten account for roughly 19%. Time point described: cycle 4 day 1 (C4D1), after more than five weeks of nivolumab. All patients experienced relapse after autologous stem cell transplantation, and brentuximab vedotin exposure was variable. Sequenced here: peripheral blood mononuclear cells (PBMCs), sampled before the fourth cycle of nivolumab. Receptors originate from a human donor with classical Hodgkin lymphoma.

This chain joins TRBV7-9 and TRBJ2-5, with D tentatively TRBD2 (6 bases). Trimming pared 10 bases from V and 4 bases from J, leaving 22 bases between. Germline lookup yields CDR1 SEHNR and CDR2 FQNEAQ (reference sequence). This CDR3 spans 15 amino acids. CDR3 in DNA: TGTGCCACCGCGTCGGGAGACGAGTGGGGAGAGACCCAGTACTTC. It translates to CATASGDEWGETQYF.

This clone has only one observation. The J gene is TRBJ1-1, the V gene TRBV5-1; 7 bases fit TRBD1. This CDR3 comprises 16 residues. Trimming at V came to 3 bases and at J to 0 bases, leaving 8 bases not matched to a gene. Germline assignment: CDR1 SGHRS and CDR2 YFSETQ. The CDR3 DNA reads TGCGCCAGCAGCTATAGGACAGGTCGTATGAACACTGAAGCTTTCTTT. It is translated as CASSYRTGRMNTEAFF.

The J gene is TRBJ1-2, the V gene TRBV6-1; TRBD1 aligns across 8 bases. With 7 bases clipped from V and 3 bases from J, the junction kept 4 bases outside the gene matches. CDR3 length: 13 residues. Germline values: CDR1 MNHNS, CDR2 SASEGT. CDR3 sequence (DNA): TGTGCCAGCACTAGGGGACAGGACTATGGCTACACCTTC. This translates into CASTRGQDYGYTF.

The V gene is TRBV7-2, the J gene TRBJ1-4; no clear D. V lost 3 bases, J lost 0 bases, and 8 bases lay in between. Germline V lookup: CDR1 SGHTA, CDR2 FQGNSA. This CDR3 is 15 amino acids long. CDR3 residues: CASSFLYSTNEKLFF. CDR3 in DNA: TGTGCCAGCAGCTTCCTCTATTCAACTAATGAAAAACTGTTTTTT.

This chain connects TRBV27 to TRBJ2-1; unclear D gene. The CDR3 is 13 residues long. Between the trimmed V and J ends, which lost 3 bases and 7 bases, there was a span of 10 bases. CDR1 and CDR2 from the germline V gene are MNHEY and SMNVEV (reference sequence). This chain's CDR3 is CASSFSFQNEQFF. CDR3 coding DNA: TGTGCCAGCAGTTTCTCCTTTCAAAATGAGCAGTTCTTC.

The chain has TRBV20-1 and TRBJ2-7; D might be TRBD1 or TRBD2, each matching 5 bases. Germline CDR1 reads DFQATT; CDR2 reads SNEGSKA (reference sequence). The CDR3 consists of 11 residues. The V and J ends lost 7 bases and 3 bases respectively, with 10 bases between them. This CDR3 reads CSGRGDYEQYF. CDR3 DNA sequence: TGCAGTGGCAGAGGGGACTACGAGCAGTACTTC.

The rearrangement joins TRBV28 to TRBJ2-7; 8 bases match TRBD1. CDR1 and CDR2 from the germline V gene are MDHEN and SYDVKM. The CDR3 runs to 15 residues. V shed 5 bases and J 0 bases; nucleotides not matched to a gene: 6. Here the CDR3 DNA reads TGTGCCAGCAGTACCATAGGACAGGGCTCCTACGAGCAGTACTTC. It codes for CASSTIGQGSYEQYF.

This clone appeared once. The chain carries TRBV5-1 and TRBJ2-7, with 9 nucleotides matching TRBD1. Looked up from germline, CDR1 is SGHRS and CDR2 is YFSETQ. The trim removed 6 bases at V and 6 bases at J, leaving 10 bases unmatched. This CDR3 region has 14 residues. Written as DNA, the CDR3 is TGCGCCAGCAACACGGGACAGGGAGCGGTCGAGCAGTACTTC. Translating gives CASNTGQGAVEQYF.

The CDR3 DNA is TGTGCCAGCAGCGACACAGGGAACTACAATGAGCAGTTCTTC. Translated, it gives CASSDTGNYNEQFF. This sequence joins TRBV9 and TRBJ2-1; perhaps TRBD1 as D (6 bases). Germline values: CDR1 SGDLS, CDR2 YYNGEE. This CDR3 is built from 14 residues. V was clipped by 3 bases and J by 3 bases, with 10 bases between them. The whole variable domain, filled in from reference TRBV9 and TRBJ2-1, reads DSGVTQTPKHLITATGQRVTLRCSPRSGDLSVYWYQQSLDQGLQFLIQYYNGEERAKGNILERFSAQQFPDLHSELNLSSLELGDSALYFCASSDTGNYNEQFFGPGTRLTVL.

The rearrangement uses TRBV5-1 and TRBJ1-3; no clear D. The CDR3 extends over 14 amino acids. Germline V lookup: CDR1 SGHRS, CDR2 YFSETQ. V lost 0 bases and J lost 4, with 8 bases in between. CDR3: CASSLDGQGNTIYF. CDR3 sequence (DNA): TGCGCCAGCAGCTTGGACGGGCAGGGAAACACCATATATTTT.

The genes are TRBV2 and TRBJ1-2; TRBD1 agrees at 7 bases. The CDR3 runs to 15 residues. The trim removed 1 base at V and 5 bases at J, leaving 7 bases unmatched. CDR1 SNHLY and CDR2 FYNNEI come from the germline V gene. CDR3 nucleotides: TGTGCCAGCAGTGAAGAGAAAGGGGGCGCGTATGGCTACACCTTC. It codes for CASSEEKGGAYGYTF.

The V and J genes are TRBV29-1 and TRBJ2-1, with 8 bases aligning to TRBD2. Unmatched junction bases numbered 19, after V lost 6 bases and J lost 3 bases. The CDR3 runs to 18 residues. Per germline, CDR1 SQVTM and CDR2 ANQGSEA. CDR3 loop: CSVSTDNNSGTNYNEQFF. The CDR3 nucleotides read TGCAGCGTGTCGACGGACAATAATAGCGGGACCAACTACAATGAGCAGTTCTTC.

The chain carries TRBV5-6 and TRBJ1-5, with 7 bases identical to TRBD1. The CDR3 covers 15 residues. V was pared by 1 base and J by 5 bases, with 6 bases of the junction left unmatched. Germline V CDR1 and CDR2: SGHDT, YYEEEE. The CDR3 sequence is CASSLSDREDQPQHF. The CDR3 nucleotides are TGTGCCAGCAGCTTGTCCGACAGGGAGGATCAGCCCCAGCATTTT.

The count of this clone is one. The chain combines TRBV19 with TRBJ2-3; the match to TRBD2 covers 10 bases. V shed 1 base, J shed 4 bases, and the junction held 2 bases outside the gene matches. CDR1 LNHDA and CDR2 SQIVND come from the germline V gene (reference sequence). This CDR3 comprises 15 residues. The CDR3 sequence: CASSIVLAGADTQYF. In DNA form, the CDR3 reads TGTGCCAGTAGTATAGTTCTAGCGGGGGCAGATACGCAGTATTTT.

This rearrangement joins TRBV6-5 to TRBJ1-1; TRBD1 might be the D (5 bases). Germline CDR1 MNHEY, CDR2 SVGAGI. CDR3 length: 13 amino acids. Trimming removed 10 bases from V and 0 bases from J, with 12 bases in between. The CDR3 here is CATRRGMNTEAFF. CDR3 sequence (DNA): TGTGCCACCCGTAGGGGCATGAACACTGAAGCTTTCTTT.

This sequence joins TRBV7-9 and TRBJ2-7, with TRBD2 matching 8 bases. Germline loops: CDR1 SEHNR, CDR2 FQNEAQ (reference sequence). With V trimmed by 4 bases and J by 5 bases, 7 bases remained unmatched. The CDR3 has 14 residues. CDR3 sequence (DNA): TGTGCCAGCAGCTCAACGGGAGGGCCCCACGAGCAGTACTTC. This encodes CASSSTGGPHEQYF.

This sequence joins TRBV7-6 and TRBJ1-1, with D hard to call. Germline lookup yields CDR1 SGHVS and CDR2 FNYEAQ. V dropped 1 base and J dropped 0 bases, with 6 bases sitting between them. There are 14 residues in the CDR3. The DNA for the CDR3 is TGTGCCAGCAGCTTAGAACCGATGAACACTGAAGCTTTCTTT. Its protein product is CASSLEPMNTEAFF.

CDR3 sequence (DNA): TGTGCCAGCAGCCGGGACAGTGTGGCCAACGTCCTGACTTTC. This translates into CASSRDSVANVLTF. This rearrangement joins TRBV7-9 to TRBJ2-6; 7 bases are shared with TRBD1. Germline V CDR1 and CDR2: SEHNR, FQNEAQ (reference sequence). The CDR3 has 14 amino acids. The J segment lost 6 bases and the V segment lost 5 bases, leaving 4 bases of the junction unmatched.

This rearrangement joins TRBV7-2 to TRBJ2-1; D is undetermined. V shed 1 base and J shed 4 bases, with 14 bases lying between them. This CDR3 has 16 amino acids. Germline V gives CDR1 SGHTA, CDR2 FQGNSA. The CDR3 sequence is CASSLESGSRYNEQFF. For the CDR3, the DNA is TGTGCCAGCAGCTTAGAGAGTGGTAGCCGTTACAATGAGCAGTTCTTC.

This chain uses TRBV9 with TRBJ2-1, with D tentatively TRBD2 (5 bases). The germline CDR1 and CDR2 sequences are SGDLS and YYNGEE. CDR3 length equals 17 residues. V lost 0 bases and J 3 bases, leaving 16 bases between the germline ends. The CDR3 is CASSVEGNSGLYNEQFF. CDR3 DNA sequence: TGTGCCAGCAGCGTAGAAGGGAACAGCGGCCTCTACAATGAGCAGTTCTTC.

The genes are TRBV5-1 and TRBJ2-1; D perhaps matches TRBD2 (6 bases). The CDR3 is 15 residues long. V lost 1 base, J lost 5 bases, and 13 bases lay in between. CDR1 and CDR2 (germline): SGHRS, YFSETQ. In DNA, the CDR3 is TGCGCCAGCAGCTTGTTTTTTGCGGGGAACAATGAGCAGTTCTTC. As protein: CASSLFFAGNNEQFF.

The chain uses TRBV6-5 and TRBJ1-2, with D uncertain. Trimming shortened V by 2 bases and J by 5 bases, and 18 bases separated the two germline ends. The CDR3 is made up of 16 amino acids. Per the germline V gene, CDR1 is MNHEY and CDR2 is SVGAGI. Written as DNA, the CDR3 is TGTGCCAGCAGTTACACACCGGACCTGACACGTTATGGCTACACCTTC. It translates to CASSYTPDLTRYGYTF.

The chain joins TRBV5-1 to TRBJ2-7; possible D gene TRBD1, 5 bases. The germline V gene has CDR1 SGHRS and CDR2 YFSETQ. The CDR3 runs to 17 residues. Deletions cut 0 bases from V and 0 bases from J, with 16 bases between. The CDR3 DNA reads as TGCGCCAGCAGCTTGGCCTCGGGCAGGGCGGTCTCCTACGAGCAGTACTTC. It translates to CASSLASGRAVSYEQYF.

The V call is TRBV5-1, the J call TRBJ1-2; no firm D call. The length of the CDR3 is 18 residues. With 2 bases removed from V and 2 bases from J, the gap between germline ends came to 22 bases. The germline V gene encodes CDR1 SGHRS and CDR2 YFSETQ. This chain's CDR3 is CASSFLGAVGSPNYGYTF. The CDR3 nucleotides read TGCGCCAGCAGCTTCCTCGGTGCTGTAGGCAGCCCCAACTATGGCTACACCTTC.

The CDR3 is CASSREAGLNQPQHF. DNA of the CDR3: TGTGCCAGCAGCCGCGAGGCAGGGTTGAATCAGCCCCAGCATTTT. The chain carries TRBV7-2 and TRBJ1-5, with D possibly TRBD1 on 5 matching bases. The CDR3 has 15 amino acids. V was trimmed by 5 bases and J by 4 bases, leaving 15 bases between them. Germline values: CDR1 SGHTA, CDR2 FQGNSA.

The chain is built from TRBV6-5 and TRBJ2-7, with 13 positions matching TRBD2. CDR3 size: 15 residues. V trimming: 0 bases; J trimming: 4 bases; junction bases outside the gene matches: 0. Germline loops: CDR1 MNHEY, CDR2 SVGAGI. The CDR3 coding sequence is TGTGCCAGCAGTTACTCGGGACTAGCGGGATACGAGCAGTACTTC. Its protein product is CASSYSGLAGYEQYF.